This T cell receptor (beta chain) is drawn from a study of OX40 agonist ivuxolimab in advanced cancers. If patients had autoimmune disease history or systemic immunosuppression, they were excluded. TCRdb's copy holds only in-frame clones and misses some; the assay was immunoSEQ multiplex PCR. This table has roughly 67,000 clones, more than 65% appearing once. Study-level results: What antigens the expanded peripheral T cells recognized was never established.

Concerning this clone: Its cognate antigen is unknown.

The CDR3 is 17 residues long. V lost 0 bases, J lost 6 bases, and 18 bases lay in between. Germline V CDR1 and CDR2: LNHDA, SQIVND (reference sequence). The sequencing here drew on CD4+ or CD8+ T cells sorted from blood, taken in a trial of the OX40 agonist ivuxolimab. V is TRBV19 and J is TRBJ2-1; perhaps D is TRBD1 or TRBD2 (5 bases each). This receptor was identified in an adult with an advanced solid tumor such as melanoma, head and neck, liver or kidney cancer. CDR3 nucleotides: TGTGCCAGTAGTATAGAGGGGCCAGGGACCAGGCGCAATGAGCAGTTCTTC. Protein: CASSIEGPGTRRNEQFF.